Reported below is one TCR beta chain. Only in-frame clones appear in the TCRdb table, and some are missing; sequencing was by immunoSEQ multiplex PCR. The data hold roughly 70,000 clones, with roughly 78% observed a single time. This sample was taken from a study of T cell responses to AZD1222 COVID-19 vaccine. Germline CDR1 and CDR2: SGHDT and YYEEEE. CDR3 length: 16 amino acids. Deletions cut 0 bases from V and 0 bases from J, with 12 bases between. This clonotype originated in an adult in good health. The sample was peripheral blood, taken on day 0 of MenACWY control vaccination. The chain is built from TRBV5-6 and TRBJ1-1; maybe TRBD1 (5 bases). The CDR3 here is CASSLGVGQMNTEAFF. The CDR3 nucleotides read TGTGCCAGCAGCTTGGGGGTGGGGCAGATGAACACTGAAGCTTTCTTT. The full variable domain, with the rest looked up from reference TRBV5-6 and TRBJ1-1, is DAGVTQSPTHLIKTRGQQVTLRCSPKSGHDTVSWYQQALGQGPQFIFQYYEEEERQRGNFPDRFSGHQFPNYSSELNVNALLLGDSALYLCASSLGVGQMNTEAFFGQGTRLTVV.